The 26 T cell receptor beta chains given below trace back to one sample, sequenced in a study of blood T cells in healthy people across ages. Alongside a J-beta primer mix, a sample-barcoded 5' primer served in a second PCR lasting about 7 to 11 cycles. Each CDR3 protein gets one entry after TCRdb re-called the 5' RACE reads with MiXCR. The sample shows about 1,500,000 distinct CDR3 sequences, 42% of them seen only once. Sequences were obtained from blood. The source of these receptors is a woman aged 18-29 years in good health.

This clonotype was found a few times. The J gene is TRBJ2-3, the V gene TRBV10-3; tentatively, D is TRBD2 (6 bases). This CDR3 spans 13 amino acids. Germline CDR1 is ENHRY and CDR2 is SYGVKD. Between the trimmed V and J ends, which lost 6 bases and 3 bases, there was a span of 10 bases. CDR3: CAISVGGTDTQYF. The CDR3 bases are TGTGCCATCAGCGTGGGGGGTACAGATACGCAGTATTTT.

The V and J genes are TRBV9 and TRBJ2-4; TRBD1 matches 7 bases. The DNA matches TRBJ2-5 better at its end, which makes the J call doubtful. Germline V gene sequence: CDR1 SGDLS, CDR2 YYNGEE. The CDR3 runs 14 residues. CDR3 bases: TGTGCCAGCAGCGCCACAGGGGTGGAAGAGACCCAGTACTTC. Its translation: CASSATGVEETQYF.

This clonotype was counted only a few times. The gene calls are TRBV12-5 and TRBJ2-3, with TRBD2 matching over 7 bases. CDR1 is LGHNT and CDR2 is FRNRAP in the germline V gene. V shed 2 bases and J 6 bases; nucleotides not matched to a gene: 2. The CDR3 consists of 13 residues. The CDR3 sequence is CASGLSGGDTQYF. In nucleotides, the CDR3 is TGTGCTAGTGGTTTGTCCGGGGGGGATACGCAGTATTTT.

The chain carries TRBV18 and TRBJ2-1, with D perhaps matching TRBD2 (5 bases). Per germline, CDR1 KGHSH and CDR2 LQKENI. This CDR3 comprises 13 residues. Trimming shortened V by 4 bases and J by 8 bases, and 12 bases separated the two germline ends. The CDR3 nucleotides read TGTGCCAGCTCACTGATGCTGGGAGATGAGCAGTTCTTC. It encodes CASSLMLGDEQFF.

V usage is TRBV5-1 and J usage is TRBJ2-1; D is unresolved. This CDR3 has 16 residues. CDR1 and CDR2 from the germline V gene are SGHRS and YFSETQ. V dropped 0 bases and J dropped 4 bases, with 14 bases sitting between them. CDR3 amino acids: CASSLESSVGYNEQFF. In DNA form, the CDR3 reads TGCGCCAGCAGCTTGGAGTCCAGCGTTGGGTACAATGAGCAGTTCTTC.

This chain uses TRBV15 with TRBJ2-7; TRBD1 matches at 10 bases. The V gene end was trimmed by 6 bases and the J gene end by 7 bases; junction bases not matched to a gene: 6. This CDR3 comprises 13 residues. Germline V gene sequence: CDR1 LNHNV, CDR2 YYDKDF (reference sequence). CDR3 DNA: TGTGCCACCAGAGAGGGACAGGGGTATGAGCAGTACTTC. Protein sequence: CATREGQGYEQYF.

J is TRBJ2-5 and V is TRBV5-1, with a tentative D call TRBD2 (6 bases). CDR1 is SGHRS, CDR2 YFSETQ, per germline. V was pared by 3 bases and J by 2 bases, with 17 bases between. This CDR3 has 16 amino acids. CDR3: CASSSSPRGAQETQYF. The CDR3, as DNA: TGCGCCAGCAGCTCCTCTCCGCGGGGTGCACAAGAGACCCAGTACTTC. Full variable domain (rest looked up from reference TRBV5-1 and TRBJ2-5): KAGVTQTPRYLIKTRGQQVTLSCSPISGHRSVSWYQQTPGQGLQFLFEYFSETQRNKGNFPGRFSGRQFSNSRSEMNVSTLELGDSALYLCASSSSPRGAQETQYFGPGTRLLVL.

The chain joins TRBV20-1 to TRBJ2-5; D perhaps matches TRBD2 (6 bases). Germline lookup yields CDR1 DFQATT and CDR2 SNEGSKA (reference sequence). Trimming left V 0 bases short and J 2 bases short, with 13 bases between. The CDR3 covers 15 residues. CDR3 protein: CSARDAASVQETQYF. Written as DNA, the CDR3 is TGCAGTGCTAGAGATGCGGCTAGCGTACAAGAGACCCAGTACTTC.

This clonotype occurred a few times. CDR3 coding DNA: TGCAGTGCTGGGAATCCGGGCCTACTTTCACCCCTCCACTTT. Its protein is CSAGNPGLLSPLHF. The genes are TRBV20-1 and TRBJ1-6; D is uncertain. V dropped 5 bases and J dropped 9 bases, with 17 bases sitting between them. CDR3 length: 14 amino acids. Germline CDR1 and CDR2: DFQATT and SNEGSKA (reference sequence).

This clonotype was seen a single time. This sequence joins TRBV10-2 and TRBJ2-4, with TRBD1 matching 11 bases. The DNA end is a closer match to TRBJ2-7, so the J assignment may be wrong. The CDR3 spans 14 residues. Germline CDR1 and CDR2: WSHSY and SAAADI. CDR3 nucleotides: TGCGCCAGCAGGATGGGACAGGGGGTCTACGAGCAGTACTTC. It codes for CASRMGQGVYEQYF.

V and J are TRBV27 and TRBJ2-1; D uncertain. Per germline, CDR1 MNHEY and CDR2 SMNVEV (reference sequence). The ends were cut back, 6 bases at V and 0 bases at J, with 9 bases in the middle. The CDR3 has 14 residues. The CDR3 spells CASRIVSSYNEQFF. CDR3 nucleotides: TGTGCCAGCAGAATAGTCAGCTCCTACAATGAGCAGTTCTTC.

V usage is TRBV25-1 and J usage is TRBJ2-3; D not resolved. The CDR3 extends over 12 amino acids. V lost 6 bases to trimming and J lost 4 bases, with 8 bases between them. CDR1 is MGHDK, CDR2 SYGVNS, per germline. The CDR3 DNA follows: TGTGCCAGCAGGAATCGGGCAGATACGCAGTATTTT. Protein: CASRNRADTQYF.

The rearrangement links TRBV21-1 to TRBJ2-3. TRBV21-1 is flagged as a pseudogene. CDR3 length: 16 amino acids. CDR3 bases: TGTGCCAGCAGCAAAGCCAACCAGGGCTCGCAAGATACGCAGTATTTT. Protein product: CASSKANQGSQDTQYF.

CDR3 sequence reads: CASSPSVQGPSNEKLFF. CDR3 bases: TGTGCCAGCAGCCCTAGTGTACAGGGCCCCTCAAATGAAAAACTGTTTTTT. The rearrangement uses TRBV4-2 and TRBJ1-4; weak D call: TRBD1 (6 bases). The CDR3 is 17 residues long. CDR1 and CDR2 (germline): LGHNA, YNFKEQ. V lost 4 bases, J lost 5 bases, and 20 bases lay in between.

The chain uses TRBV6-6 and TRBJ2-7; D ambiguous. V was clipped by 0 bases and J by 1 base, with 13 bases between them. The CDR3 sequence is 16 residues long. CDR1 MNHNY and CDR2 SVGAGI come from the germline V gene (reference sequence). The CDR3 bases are TGTGCCAGCAGTTACTCGAGCCCGCGATTATCCTACGAGCAGTACTTC. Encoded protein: CASSYSSPRLSYEQYF.

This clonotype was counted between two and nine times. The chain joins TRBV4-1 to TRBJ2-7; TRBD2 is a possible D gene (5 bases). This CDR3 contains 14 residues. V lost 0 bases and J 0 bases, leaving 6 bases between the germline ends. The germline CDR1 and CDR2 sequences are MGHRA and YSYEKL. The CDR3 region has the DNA TGCGCCAGCAGCCAAGATGCGGGCTCCTACGAGCAGTACTTC. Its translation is CASSQDAGSYEQYF.

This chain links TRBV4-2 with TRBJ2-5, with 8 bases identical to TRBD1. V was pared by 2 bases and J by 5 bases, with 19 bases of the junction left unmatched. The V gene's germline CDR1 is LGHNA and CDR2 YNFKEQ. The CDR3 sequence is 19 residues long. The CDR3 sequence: CASSQRGKAGGASVETQYF. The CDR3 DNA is TGTGCCAGCAGCCAAAGGGGGAAGGCAGGGGGCGCAAGTGTGGAGACCCAGTACTTC.

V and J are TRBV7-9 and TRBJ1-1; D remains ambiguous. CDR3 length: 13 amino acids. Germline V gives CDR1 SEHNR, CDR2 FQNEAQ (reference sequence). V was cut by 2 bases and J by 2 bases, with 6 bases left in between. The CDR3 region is CASSLMINTEAFF. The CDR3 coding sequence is TGTGCCAGCAGCTTAATGATCAACACTGAAGCTTTCTTT.

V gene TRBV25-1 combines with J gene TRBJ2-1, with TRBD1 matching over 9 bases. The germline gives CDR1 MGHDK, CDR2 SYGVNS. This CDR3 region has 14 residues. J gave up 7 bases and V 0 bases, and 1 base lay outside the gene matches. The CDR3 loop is CASSEYGQGNEQFF. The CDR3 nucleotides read TGTGCCAGCAGTGAATATGGACAGGGGAATGAGCAGTTCTTC.

CDR3 amino acids: CASSFSGGSNQPQHF. The CDR3 region has the DNA TGTGCCAGCAGTTTCTCCGGGGGGAGCAATCAGCCCCAGCATTTT. The V gene is TRBV12-3 or TRBV12-4, the J gene TRBJ1-5, with D perhaps TRBD1 (5 bases). V was cut by 3 bases and J by 1 base, with 10 bases left in between. The CDR3 is 15 amino acids.

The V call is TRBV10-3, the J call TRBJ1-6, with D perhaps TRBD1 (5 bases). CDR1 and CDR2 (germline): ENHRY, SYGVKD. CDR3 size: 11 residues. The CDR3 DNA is TGTTGGGGGTCCGGTAATTCACCCCTCCACTTT. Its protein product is CWGSGNSPLHF.

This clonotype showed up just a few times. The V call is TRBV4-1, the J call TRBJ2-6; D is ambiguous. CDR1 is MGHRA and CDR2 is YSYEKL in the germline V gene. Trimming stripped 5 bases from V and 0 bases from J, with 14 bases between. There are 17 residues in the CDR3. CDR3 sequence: CASSDGTANSGANVLTF. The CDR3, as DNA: TGCGCCAGCAGCGACGGAACGGCCAACTCTGGGGCCAACGTCCTGACTTTC.

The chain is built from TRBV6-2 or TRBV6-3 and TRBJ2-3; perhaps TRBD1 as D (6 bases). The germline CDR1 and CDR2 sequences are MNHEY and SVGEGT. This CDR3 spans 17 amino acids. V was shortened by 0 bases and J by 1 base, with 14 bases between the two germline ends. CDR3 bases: TGTGCCAGCAGTTACTCGATCTTTGAGGGGGGCACAGATACGCAGTATTTT. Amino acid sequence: CASSYSIFEGGTDTQYF.

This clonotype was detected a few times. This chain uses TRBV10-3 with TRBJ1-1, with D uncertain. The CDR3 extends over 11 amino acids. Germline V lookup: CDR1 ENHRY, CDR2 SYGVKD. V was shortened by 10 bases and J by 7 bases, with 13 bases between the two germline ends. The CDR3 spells CATQGNSEAFF. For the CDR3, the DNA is TGTGCCACCCAAGGTAATAGTGAAGCTTTCTTT.

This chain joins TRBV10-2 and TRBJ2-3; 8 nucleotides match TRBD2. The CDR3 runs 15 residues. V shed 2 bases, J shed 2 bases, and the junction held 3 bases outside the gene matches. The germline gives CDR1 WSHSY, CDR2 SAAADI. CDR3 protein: CASSENGGATDTQYF. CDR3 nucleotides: TGCGCCAGCAGTGAGAACGGGGGGGCCACAGATACGCAGTATTTT.

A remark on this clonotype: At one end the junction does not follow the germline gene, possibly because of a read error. The CDR3 loop reads CARSFWGGGEQETQYF. DNA of the CDR3: TGTGCCCGCAGTTTCTGGGGCGGGGGCGAACAAGAGACCCAGTACTTC. The V and J genes are TRBV6-5 and TRBJ2-5; a possible D gene is TRBD2 (7 bases). Germline assignment: CDR1 MNHEY and CDR2 SVGAGI. The CDR3 contains 16 residues.